The text below deals with one TCR beta chain. Germline loops: CDR1 MDHEN, CDR2 SYDVKM. The J segment lost 2 bases and the V segment lost 4 bases, leaving 18 bases of the junction unmatched. The CDR3 sequence is 19 residues long. The PCR employed 60 Vbeta primers together with 13 Jbeta primers. Some clones are missing from TCRdb's copy, which holds only in-frame ones; the method was immunoSEQ multiplex PCR. This table holds about 160,000 clones, roughly 80% found once. The data are from a study of cytomegalovirus exposure and HLA in healthy donors. Sequencing was carried out using PBMCs. This clonotype was sampled from a woman aged 50 to 60 in good health and CMV-seronegative. The rearrangement joins TRBV28 to TRBJ2-7, with 9 bases lining up with TRBD2. The CDR3 DNA follows: TGTGCCAGCAGTTCTCCCTGGCGGGGGGGGACTAGCCTGACCTACGAGCAGTACTTC. Residues: CASSSPWRGGTSLTYEQYF.